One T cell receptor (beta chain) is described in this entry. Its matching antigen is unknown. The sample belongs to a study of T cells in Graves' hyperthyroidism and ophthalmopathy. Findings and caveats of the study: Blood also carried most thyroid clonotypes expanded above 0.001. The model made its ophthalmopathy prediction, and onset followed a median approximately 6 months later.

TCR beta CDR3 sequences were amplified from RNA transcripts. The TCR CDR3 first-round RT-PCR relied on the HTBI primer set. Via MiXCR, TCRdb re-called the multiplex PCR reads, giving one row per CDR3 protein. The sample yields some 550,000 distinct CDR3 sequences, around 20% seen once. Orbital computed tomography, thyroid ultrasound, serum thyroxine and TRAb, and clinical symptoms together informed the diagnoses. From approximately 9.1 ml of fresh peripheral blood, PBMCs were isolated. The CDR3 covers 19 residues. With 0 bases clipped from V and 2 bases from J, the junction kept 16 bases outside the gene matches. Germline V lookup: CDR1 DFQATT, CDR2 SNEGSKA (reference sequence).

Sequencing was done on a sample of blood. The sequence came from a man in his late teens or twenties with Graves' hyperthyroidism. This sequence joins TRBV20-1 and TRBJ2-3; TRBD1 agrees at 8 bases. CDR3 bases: TGCAGTGCTAGAGATCTGGCAGGGGGCGCGTCGCTGTTCACAGATACGCAGTATTTT. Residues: CSARDLAGGASLFTDTQYF.